The clone carrying this T cell receptor beta chain occurred once. In the study's own analysis: The authors estimated nucleated cell counts from reference gene primer amplification. Sequencing used immunoSEQ multiplex PCR; TCRdb keeps in-frame clones, though not all of them. V and J calls and clone size come straight from that table; D and trimming were deduced from the DNA. This sample yields roughly 250,000 clones, of which 70% to 85% are seen a single time; 0.87% belongs to the top ten. V was clipped by 4 bases and J by 0 bases; unmatched bases: 3. This CDR3 comprises 15 residues. CDR1 and CDR2 from the germline V gene are SGHRS and YFSETQ. The sample originates from a study of blood T cell repertoires in COVID-19. Study information: Samples came from the United States, Italy and Spain, spanning acute and convalescent COVID-19. The analysed material was cDNA or gDNA that came from T cells, B-cell-depleted T cells, or PBMCs.

The TCR comes from a human donor with COVID-19, enrolled during active disease. The donor label of this sample is uncertain. This chain connects TRBV5-1 to TRBJ2-7; 11 positions match TRBD2. The sequencing input was peripheral blood. In DNA, the CDR3 is TGCGCCAGCAGCAACGGACTAGCGGGCTCCTACGAGCAGTACTTC. Its protein product is CASSNGLAGSYEQYF. The full variable domain, completed using reference TRBV5-1 and TRBJ2-7, is KAGVTQTPRYLIKTRGQQVTLSCSPISGHRSVSWYQQTPGQGLQFLFEYFSETQRNKGNFPGRFSGRQFSNSRSEMNVSTLELGDSALYLCASSNGLAGSYEQYFGPGTRLTVT.